This entry lists 24 T cell receptor beta chains sequenced from one sample in a study of cytomegalovirus exposure and HLA in healthy donors. Use of 60 Vbeta and 13 Jbeta primers characterized the PCR. Some clones are missing from TCRdb's copy, which holds only in-frame ones; the method was immunoSEQ multiplex PCR. The table lists approximately 300,000 clones, 80% to 90% of them singletons, with 2% to 2.5% in the top ten. What was sequenced was PBMCs. The receptor source for this set is a woman in her forties in good health and CMV-seropositive.

This chain uses TRBV18 with TRBJ1-5; 10 bases agree with TRBD1. Per the germline V gene, CDR1 is KGHSH and CDR2 is LQKENI. Trimming removed 1 base from V and 6 bases from J; junction bases left unmatched: 6. The CDR3 consists of 16 residues. The CDR3 spells CASSPQAGTGVQPQHF. The CDR3 region has the DNA TGTGCCAGCTCACCACAAGCCGGGACAGGGGTTCAGCCCCAGCATTTT.

V and J are TRBV19 and TRBJ1-6; 11 positions match TRBD1. Germline CDR1 LNHDA, CDR2 SQIVND (reference sequence). V gave up 5 bases and J gave up 9 bases; unmatched junction bases: 6. CDR3 size: 15 residues. The DNA of the CDR3 is TGTGCCAGTAGTGCGGGACAGGGGGTGGGTTCACCCCTCCACTTT. Protein sequence: CASSAGQGVGSPLHF.

J is TRBJ2-2 and V is TRBV9, with a possible D match to TRBD1 (5 bases). Germline V gives CDR1 SGDLS, CDR2 YYNGEE. V gave up 3 bases and J gave up 5 bases, with 8 bases separating them. There are 13 residues in the CDR3. CDR3 loop: CASSDQGTGELFF. CDR3 in DNA: TGTGCCAGCAGCGATCAGGGTACCGGGGAGCTGTTTTTT.

The chain is built from TRBV5-6 and TRBJ1-1, with D perhaps TRBD1 (5 bases). Between the trimmed V and J ends, which lost 6 bases and 1 base, there was a span of 7 bases. Per germline, CDR1 SGHDT and CDR2 YYEEEE. This CDR3 has 12 residues. This chain's CDR3 is CASMTENTEAFF. CDR3 nucleotides: TGTGCCAGCATGACAGAGAACACTGAAGCTTTCTTT.

The count of this clone is one. V gene TRBV27 combines with J gene TRBJ1-1; the D gene is possibly TRBD1 (6 bases). CDR3 size: 14 residues. V was cut by 3 bases and J by 5 bases, with 13 bases left in between. The germline gives CDR1 MNHEY, CDR2 SMNVEV (reference sequence). CDR3 protein: CASSFTPGVTEAFF. The CDR3 coding sequence is TGTGCCAGCAGTTTTACCCCAGGGGTAACTGAAGCTTTCTTT.

The CDR3 sequence: CASSWGLALSYEQYF. CDR3 nucleotide sequence: TGTGCCAGCAGTTGGGGACTAGCGCTCTCCTACGAGCAGTACTTC. J is TRBJ2-7 and V is TRBV27, with 10 bases identical to TRBD2. The CDR3 totals 15 residues. Germline CDR1 MNHEY, CDR2 SMNVEV (reference sequence). V shed 4 bases, J shed 0 bases, and the junction held 3 bases outside the gene matches.

The rearrangement joins TRBV2 to TRBJ2-1, with D perhaps matching TRBD2 (6 bases). There are 14 residues in the CDR3. Trimming removed 8 bases at V and 12 bases at J, with 23 bases between. The germline gives CDR1 SNHLY, CDR2 FYNNEI. The CDR3 region has the DNA TGTGCCAGCGGACGTAGCGGAAACGCAATCTTGCAGTTCTTC. It codes for CASGRSGNAILQFF. Complete variable domain (other parts from reference TRBV2 and TRBJ2-1): EPEVTQTPSHQVTQMGQEVILRCVPISNHLYFYWYRQILGQKVEFLVSFYNNEISEKSEIFDDQFSVERPDGSNFTLKIRSTKLEDSAMYFCASGRSGNAILQFFGPGTRLTVL.

This clone was recorded once. The chain couples TRBV30 to TRBJ2-1; weak D call: TRBD1 (6 bases). CDR1 GTSNPN and CDR2 SVGIG come from the germline V gene (reference sequence). The CDR3 runs 11 residues. V lost 6 bases to trimming and J lost 8 bases, with 11 bases between them. This CDR3 reads CACFKGDEQFF. CDR3 sequence (DNA): TGTGCCTGTTTCAAGGGGGATGAGCAGTTCTTC. Based on the CDR3 plus reference TRBV30 and TRBJ2-1, the full variable domain is SQTIHQWPATLVQPVGSPLSLECTVEGTSNPNLYWYRQAAGRGLQLLFYSVGIGQISSEVPQNLSASRPQDRQFILSSKKLLLSDSGFYLCACFKGDEQFFGPGTRLTVL.

The rearrangement joins TRBV10-3 to TRBJ1-1; D is ambiguous. In germline, CDR1 is ENHRY, CDR2 SYGVKD. The CDR3 has 14 amino acids. Trimming removed 4 bases from V and 4 bases from J, with 13 bases in between. CDR3 region: CAISASGEGTEAFF. Here the CDR3 DNA reads TGTGCCATCAGTGCCTCAGGCGAGGGCACTGAAGCTTTCTTT.

This clone was detected only a few times. The chain employs TRBV27 and TRBJ2-7, with a tentative D call TRBD2 (6 bases). The CDR3 loop spans 13 amino acids. CDR1 is MNHEY and CDR2 is SMNVEV in the germline V gene (reference sequence). V shed 4 bases and J shed 3 bases, with 10 bases lying between them. CDR3 bases: TGTGCCAGCAGTTACGGGAGAGACTACGAGCAGTACTTC. Its translation: CASSYGRDYEQYF.

The V call is TRBV18, the J call TRBJ2-1; D is possibly TRBD2 (6 bases). This CDR3 comprises 14 residues. CDR1 is KGHSH, CDR2 LQKENI, per germline. Trimming shortened V by 8 bases and J by 5 bases, and 16 bases separated the two germline ends. CDR3 residues: CASHDRDSNNEQFF. CDR3 nucleotides: TGTGCCAGCCACGACCGGGACTCTAACAATGAGCAGTTCTTC. The whole variable domain, remainder taken from reference TRBV18 and TRBJ2-1, is NAGVMQNPRHLVRRRGQEARLRCSPMKGHSHVYWYRQLPEEGLKFMVYLQKENIIDESGMPKERFSAEFPKEGPSILRIQQVVRGDSAAYFCASHDRDSNNEQFFGPGTRLTVL.

With respect to this clone: This sample also contains other DNA sequences that code for the same CDR3. The chain links TRBV5-1 to TRBJ2-1; 14 nucleotides match TRBD2. This CDR3 has 15 amino acids. V was pared by 4 bases and J by 7 bases, with 4 bases of the junction left unmatched. Germline CDR1 is SGHRS and CDR2 is YFSETQ. The CDR3 sequence is CASSPGTSGSNEQFF. Written as DNA, the CDR3 is TGCGCCAGCAGCCCCGGGACTAGCGGGAGTAATGAGCAGTTCTTC.

This chain joins TRBV27 and TRBJ1-2; 9 positions agree with TRBD1. The CDR3 loop spans 15 amino acids. V shed 6 bases and J 7 bases; nucleotides not matched to a gene: 12. Germline V lookup: CDR1 MNHEY, CDR2 SMNVEV (reference sequence). The CDR3 DNA follows: TGTGCCAGCAGGAAACAGGGGGCGCGTGGTTTTGGCTACACCTTC. It translates to CASRKQGARGFGYTF.

The chain recombines TRBV6-5 with TRBJ2-5, with 10 nucleotides matching TRBD2. Germline CDR1 MNHEY, CDR2 SVGAGI. With 0 bases clipped from V and 5 bases from J, the junction kept 6 bases outside the gene matches. This CDR3 region has 16 residues. CDR3 residues: CASSYSLAGVSETQYF. The CDR3 region has the DNA TGTGCCAGCAGTTACTCCCTAGCGGGAGTATCGGAGACCCAGTACTTC.

The V and J genes are TRBV2 and TRBJ2-7; TRBD2 aligns across 7 bases. Germline V CDR1 and CDR2: SNHLY, FYNNEI. CDR3 length: 15 residues. Germline trimming cut 7 bases from V and 2 bases from J; bases unmatched to any gene: 11. The CDR3 sequence: CASKGGSAPTYEQYF. For the CDR3, the DNA is TGTGCCAGCAAGGGCGGGAGCGCCCCGACCTACGAGCAGTACTTC.

This clone has only a few counts. V usage is TRBV7-2 and J usage is TRBJ2-7; unclear D gene. The CDR3 loop spans 13 amino acids. The V end lost 5 bases, the J end lost 0 bases, and 8 bases lay between the germline ends. The germline V gene has CDR1 SGHTA and CDR2 FQGNSA. CDR3 in DNA: TGTGCCAGCAGCCCTTATAGCTCCTACGAGCAGTACTTC. This sequence encodes CASSPYSSYEQYF. Full variable domain (missing parts from reference TRBV7-2 and TRBJ2-7): GAGVSQSPSNKVTEKGKDVELRCDPISGHTALYWYRQSLGQGLEFLIYFQGNSAPDKSGLPSDRFSAERTGGSVSTLTIQRTQQEDSAVYLCASSPYSSYEQYFGPGTRLTVT.

The chain is built from TRBV18 and TRBJ2-7; D is possibly TRBD1 (6 bases). Trimming took 8 bases from V and 2 from J, leaving 16 bases between them. The CDR3 loop spans 14 amino acids. Germline CDR1 KGHSH, CDR2 LQKENI. CDR3 region: CASTRQDRTYEQYF. The DNA of the CDR3 is TGTGCCAGCACCCGACAGGACCGTACCTACGAGCAGTACTTC. Combining the CDR3 with reference TRBV18 and TRBJ2-7 gives the whole variable domain NAGVMQNPRHLVRRRGQEARLRCSPMKGHSHVYWYRQLPEEGLKFMVYLQKENIIDESGMPKERFSAEFPKEGPSILRIQQVVRGDSAAYFCASTRQDRTYEQYFGPGTRLTVT.

In regard to this clone: Other DNA sequences in this sample translate to the same CDR3. J is TRBJ2-2 and V is TRBV6-1; 10 positions agree with TRBD2. Per the germline V gene, CDR1 is MNHNS and CDR2 is SASEGT. This CDR3 contains 15 residues. The V gene end was trimmed by 5 bases and the J gene end by 1 base; junction bases not matched to a gene: 1. CDR3 sequence: CASSRTSGNTGELFF. The CDR3 region has the DNA TGTGCCAGCAGTAGGACTAGCGGGAACACCGGGGAGCTGTTTTTT.

The chain couples TRBV19 to TRBJ1-5; D ambiguous. The CDR3 is 15 amino acids. Trimming shortened V by 7 bases and J by 4 bases, and 17 bases separated the two germline ends. CDR1 and CDR2 (germline): LNHDA, SQIVND (reference sequence). The CDR3 DNA follows: TGTGCCAGTACCCCCCTTGAGGGAAGAAATCAGCCCCAGCATTTT. Amino acid sequence: CASTPLEGRNQPQHF. Supplemented by reference TRBV19 and TRBJ1-5, the full variable domain reads DGGITQSPKYLFRKEGQNVTLSCEQNLNHDAMYWYRQDPGQGLRLIYYSQIVNDFQKGDIAEGYSVSREKKESFPLTVTSAQKNPTAFYLCASTPLEGRNQPQHFGDGTRLSIL.

The rearrangement uses TRBV4-3 and TRBJ2-7; D is perhaps TRBD2 (7 bases). From germline, CDR1 is LGHNA and CDR2 YSLEER. V was cut by 1 base and J by 5 bases, with 15 bases left in between. This CDR3 spans 15 amino acids. In DNA, the CDR3 is TGCGCCAGCAGCCAAGGGCGGGGGCGTAGCGACGAGCAGTACTTC. Its translation is CASSQGRGRSDEQYF.

V and J are TRBV7-2 and TRBJ2-1; possible D gene TRBD1, 6 bases. CDR1 and CDR2 (germline): SGHTA, FQGNSA. The CDR3 contains 15 residues. V was pared by 1 base and J by 5 bases, with 12 bases between. DNA for the CDR3: TGTGCCAGCAGCTTAGGGCGGACAGAGCACAATGAGCAGTTCTTC. It yields the protein CASSLGRTEHNEQFF. The variable domain in full, completed from reference TRBV7-2 and TRBJ2-1, reads GAGVSQSPSNKVTEKGKDVELRCDPISGHTALYWYRQSLGQGLEFLIYFQGNSAPDKSGLPSDRFSAERTGGSVSTLTIQRTQQEDSAVYLCASSLGRTEHNEQFFGPGTRLTVL.

The chain joins TRBV7-9 to TRBJ2-3; 7 bases match TRBD2. The V and J ends lost 4 bases and 1 base, in that order; junction bases with no gene match: 8. The CDR3 has 16 residues. In germline, CDR1 is SEHNR, CDR2 FQNEAQ (reference sequence). The CDR3 spells CASSSLRLAGTDTQYF. CDR3 sequence (DNA): TGTGCCAGCAGCTCCTTGAGACTAGCAGGCACAGATACGCAGTATTTT.

The genes are TRBV9 and TRBJ2-1; 10 bases match TRBD2. V gave up 3 bases and J gave up 3 bases; unmatched junction bases: 3. Germline V gives CDR1 SGDLS, CDR2 YYNGEE. This CDR3 spans 15 amino acids. The CDR3 region is CASSAASGSYNEQFF. The CDR3 region has the DNA TGTGCCAGCAGCGCCGCTAGCGGGAGCTACAATGAGCAGTTCTTC.

This clone has more than one count but fewer than ten. V is TRBV2 and J is TRBJ1-5; 9 bases are shared with TRBD1. The CDR3 is made up of 14 amino acids. V lost 4 bases, J lost 6 bases, and 4 bases stayed unmatched. The germline V gene has CDR1 SNHLY and CDR2 FYNNEI. CDR3 nucleotide sequence: TGTGCCAGCAGTGTGGGACAGGGTGCTCAGCCCCAGCATTTT. Translation: CASSVGQGAQPQHF.